This T cell receptor beta chain was retrieved from a study of blood T cell repertoires in COVID-19. Germline V gene data show CDR1 as SGHTA and CDR2 as FQGNSA. Trimming took 6 bases from V and 1 from J, leaving 15 bases between them. CDR3 length: 16 residues. In the authors' workflow: Reference gene primer amplification in the assay estimated nucleated cell counts. Generated by immunoSEQ multiplex PCR, the TCRdb table keeps only in-frame clones and is missing some. That table is the source of V, J and clone size, and D and trimming were worked out from the DNA. This table holds about 200,000 clones, around 82% found once.

The chain uses TRBV7-2 and TRBJ2-2, with a tentative D call TRBD1 (5 bases). The sample was peripheral blood. The source of this sequence is an older woman with acute or convalescent COVID-19. CDR3 loop: CASRHQGYQNTGELFF. As DNA, the CDR3 is TGTGCCAGCAGACACCAGGGCTACCAGAACACCGGGGAGCTGTTTTTT.